Below, 5 T cell receptor beta chains from the same sample are listed, as sequenced in a study of preoperative IRX-2 immunotherapy in early breast cancer. This sample's treatment: preoperative locoregional IRX-2 cytokine immunotherapy. Assay used: immunoSEQ multiplex PCR; TCRdb lists only in-frame clones, some missing. The sample includes more than 20,000 clones, roughly 80% of them seen just once. Sample: lymph node tissue, taken before IRX-2 immunotherapy. The receptors stem from a human donor with breast cancer.

V gene TRBV6-8 combines with J gene TRBJ1-5; 9 nucleotides agree with TRBD1. Germline V lookup: CDR1 MNHGY, CDR2 SAAAGT. The CDR3 sequence is 16 residues long. The trim removed 0 bases at V and 4 bases at J, leaving 4 bases unmatched. The CDR3: CASSYSQGARNQPQHF. As DNA, the CDR3 is TGTGCCAGCAGTTACTCACAGGGGGCACGAAATCAGCCCCAGCATTTT.

The chain uses TRBV11-3 and TRBJ1-1; TRBD1 agrees at 9 bases. With 4 bases clipped from V and 0 bases from J, the junction kept 12 bases outside the gene matches. CDR1 and CDR2 from the germline V gene are SGHNT and YENEEA. The CDR3 has 18 amino acids. The CDR3 region is CASSYGTGPGILNTEAFF. The DNA for the CDR3 is TGTGCCAGCAGCTATGGGACAGGGCCGGGAATATTGAACACTGAAGCTTTCTTT.

The chain joins TRBV6-8 to TRBJ2-3; 7 bases match TRBD1. The CDR3 has 16 amino acids. V shed 10 bases, J shed 2 bases, and the junction held 15 bases outside the gene matches. The germline V gene has CDR1 MNHGY and CDR2 SAAAGT. This CDR3 is CAIRTQGQSDTDTQYF. The DNA for the CDR3 is TGTGCCATCAGGACCCAGGGACAGAGTGACACAGATACGCAGTATTTT.

The genes are TRBV6-8 and TRBJ1-4; 9 positions match TRBD1. This CDR3 has 15 residues. The V and J ends lost 2 bases and 8 bases, in that order; junction bases with no gene match: 6. CDR1 is MNHGY, CDR2 SAAAGT, per germline. DNA for the CDR3: TGTGCCAGCAGTTACCCACAGGGGGCTCGCGAAAAACTGTTTTTT. This encodes CASSYPQGAREKLFF.

This chain uses TRBV10-2 with TRBJ2-7; 12 bases map to TRBD2. Trimming removed 4 bases from V and 2 bases from J; junction bases left unmatched: 3. Germline CDR1 and CDR2: WSHSY and SAAADI. This CDR3 comprises 15 residues. The CDR3: CASSGLAGGTYEQYF. The CDR3 DNA reads as TGCGCCAGCAGTGGCCTAGCGGGGGGGACCTACGAGCAGTACTTC.